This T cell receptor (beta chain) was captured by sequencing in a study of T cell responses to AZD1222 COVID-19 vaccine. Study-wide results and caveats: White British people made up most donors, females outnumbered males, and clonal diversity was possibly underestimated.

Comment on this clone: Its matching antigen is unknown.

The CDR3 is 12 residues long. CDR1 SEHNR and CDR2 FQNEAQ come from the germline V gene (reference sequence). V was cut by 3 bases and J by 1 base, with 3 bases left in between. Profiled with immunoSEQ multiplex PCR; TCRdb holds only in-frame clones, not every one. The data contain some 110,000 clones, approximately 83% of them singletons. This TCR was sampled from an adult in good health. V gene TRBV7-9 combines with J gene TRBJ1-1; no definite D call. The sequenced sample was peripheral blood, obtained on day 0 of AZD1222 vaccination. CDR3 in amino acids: CASSFTNTEAFF. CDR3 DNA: TGTGCCAGCAGCTTCACGAACACTGAAGCTTTCTTT.